This T cell receptor beta chain originates from a study of radiotherapy plus CTLA-4 blockade in lung cancer. Only in-frame clones appear in the TCRdb table, and some are missing; sequencing was by immunoSEQ multiplex PCR. The table records some 110,000 clones, 65% to 85% of them present only once. The germline V gene encodes CDR1 SNHLY and CDR2 FYNNEI. V lost 6 bases, J lost 5 bases, and 10 bases lay in between. This CDR3 spans 12 amino acids. General study findings and limits: Subsequent to radiotherapy plus ipilimumab, tumor-derived TCR clones underwent expansion in blood.

Points on this clone: The antigen is undetermined.

The source was peripheral blood, collected from a patient treated with radiotherapy plus ipilimumab. This chain joins TRBV2 and TRBJ1-1; the D is unclear. The source is a human donor with non-small cell lung cancer who had a partial response to radiotherapy plus ipilimumab. CDR3 DNA sequence: TGTGCCAGCAGGGCAGAACTAACTGAAGCTTTCTTT. This sequence encodes CASRAELTEAFF.